The T cell receptor beta chain under discussion was sequenced for a study of monozygotic twins with cystic fibrosis. V shed 4 bases and J 4 bases; nucleotides not matched to a gene: 8. The CDR3 has 16 residues. Germline V CDR1 and CDR2: SGHNT, YYREEE (reference sequence). Measured with immunoSEQ multiplex PCR; TCRdb has only the in-frame clones, and not every one. This sample has about 29,000 clones, with just under 85% found just once. As to this clone: Its antigen is still unknown.

Broader study findings: J usage was most co-twin-similar in 8 of 16 pairs, V in 13.

The chain is built from TRBV5-4 and TRBJ2-3; 11 bases line up with TRBD2. This sequence was found in a girl aged 2-10 years with cystic fibrosis. The sample taken for sequencing was blood. The CDR3 bases are TGTGCCAGCAGCCCAGAACTAGCGGGAGCAGCAGATACGCAGTATTTT. Its translation is CASSPELAGAADTQYF.